These 13 T cell receptor beta chains came from one sample sequenced in a study of T cells in Graves' hyperthyroidism and ophthalmopathy (dated by TCRdb to the late 2010s). Preparation of the library involved multiplex PCR. This sample was sequenced with an Illumina HiSeq 2000. The TCR beta CDR3 regions were amplified from RNA transcripts. The first round of RT-PCR for the TCR CDR3 was performed with the HTBI primer set and the Qiagen OneStep RT-PCR kit. In-frame beta chains were kept once TCRdb had trimmed the public reads at Q25 with fastp and called clones with MiXCR. Merged by CDR3 protein, the rows form single entries marked with the most common genes and DNA. Across this sample there are hundreds of thousands of distinct CDR3 sequences, with about 14% seen only once. 10% to 13% of the sample belongs to the ten largest clones. Sequencing used blood. Every receptor here comes from a woman between 18 and 29 years old with Graves' hyperthyroidism.

This clonotype was found a few times. The chain couples TRBV9 to TRBJ1-1, with no clear D. V gave up 0 bases and J gave up 0 bases, with 3 bases separating them. The CDR3 length is 13 residues. CDR1 and CDR2 from the germline V gene are SGDLS and YYNGEE. CDR3 protein: CASSVAMNTEAFF. For the CDR3, the DNA is TGTGCCAGCAGCGTAGCAATGAACACTGAAGCTTTCTTT.

The chain has TRBV18 and TRBJ2-1, with D maybe TRBD1 (5 bases). V lost 3 bases and J 0 bases, leaving 12 bases between the germline ends. The CDR3 runs 16 residues. Germline loops: CDR1 KGHSH, CDR2 LQKENI. CDR3 protein: CASSPGRASSYNEQFF. The CDR3, as DNA: TGTGCCAGCTCACCGGGCAGGGCCAGCTCCTACAATGAGCAGTTCTTC.

With regard to this clonotype: This may come from a read error, since a much larger clone is one base off. The chain has TRBV7-9 and TRBJ2-7, with TRBD2 matching 13 bases. The CDR3 runs 16 residues. V trimming: 4 bases; J trimming: 7 bases; junction bases outside the gene matches: 10. The V gene's germline CDR1 is SEHNR and CDR2 FQNEAQ (reference sequence). The CDR3 DNA reads TGTGCCAGCAGCTCTTGGACTAGCGGGAGAATTGGGGAGCAGTACTTC. It yields the protein CASSSWTSGRIGEQYF.

Remarks on this clonotype: A junction boundary mismatches the germline segment, possibly from a read error. This chain uses TRBV28 with TRBJ1-1; 8 bases align to TRBD1. The CDR3 is made up of 13 amino acids. CDR1 MDHEN and CDR2 SYDVKM come from the germline V gene. CDR3 DNA sequence: TGTGCCAGCAGTTTAAGGACAGGGCCTTGGGTTGTCTTT. It specifies CASSLRTGPWVVF.

This clonotype was observed at least ten times. The genes are TRBV11-1 and TRBJ1-1; D call uncertain. The CDR3 has 18 amino acids. Trimming pared 1 base from V and 0 bases from J, leaving 18 bases between. The germline V gene encodes CDR1 SGHAT and CDR2 FQDESV (reference sequence). The CDR3 sequence is CASSLGVLASPMNTEAFF. In DNA form, the CDR3 reads TGTGCCAGCAGCTTAGGTGTTTTGGCTTCACCTATGAACACTGAAGCTTTCTTT.

This rearrangement joins TRBV19 to TRBJ2-1; D tentatively fits TRBD1 or TRBD2 (5 bases each). CDR3 length equals 18 residues. Trimming removed 0 bases at V and 7 bases at J, with 22 bases between. Germline assignment: CDR1 LNHDA and CDR2 SQIVND (reference sequence). The CDR3 reads CASSIDTGRLAYINEQFF. CDR3 in DNA: TGTGCCAGTAGTATAGACACGGGGCGGCTAGCTTATATTAATGAGCAGTTCTTC.

This clonotype came up many times. The V gene is TRBV28, the J gene TRBJ1-1; D is unclear. Trimming stripped 6 bases from V and 4 bases from J, with 6 bases between. The CDR3 covers 11 residues. From germline, CDR1 is MDHEN and CDR2 SYDVKM. The CDR3 coding sequence is TGTGCCAGCAGACTCCGCACTGAAGCTTTCTTT. This sequence encodes CASRLRTEAFF.

This clonotype was seen ten or more times. CDR3 residues: CAWSVRFEQYF. In DNA, the CDR3 is TGTGCCTGGAGTGTTAGGTTCGAGCAGTACTTC. The rearrangement links TRBV30 to TRBJ2-7; no definite D call. Germline V gene lookup returns CDR1 GTSNPN and CDR2 SVGIG (reference sequence). The CDR3 is 11 residues long. Trimming pared 0 bases from V and 6 bases from J, leaving 6 bases between.

The sample holds a few counts of this clonotype. The chain uses TRBV6-1 and TRBJ1-1; D possibly corresponds to TRBD1 (5 bases). Germline loops: CDR1 MNHNS, CDR2 SASEGT. V lost 7 bases and J lost 5, with 14 bases in between. CDR3 length: 13 amino acids. CDR3 residues: CASTAEGRTEAFF. CDR3 DNA sequence: TGTGCCAGCACCGCCGAGGGGCGGACTGAAGCTTTCTTT.

About this clonotype itself: Given the absence of the conserved phenylalanine or tryptophan at the CDR3 end, a read error is likely. This sequence joins TRBV12-3 or TRBV12-4 and TRBJ1-2; 9 bases align to TRBD1. CDR3 length equals 18 residues. The J segment lost 7 bases and the V segment lost 4 bases, leaving 19 bases of the junction unmatched. CDR3 residues: CASSWTGTGSRSGGGYTS. In nucleotides, the CDR3 is TGTGCCAGCAGTTGGACCGGGACAGGGTCTCGCTCGGGGGGTGGCTACACCTCC.

CDR3 sequence: CASMASGRADEQFF. The CDR3, as DNA: TGTGCCAGCATGGCTAGCGGGAGGGCCGATGAGCAGTTCTTC. The V and J genes are TRBV7-6 and TRBJ2-1; TRBD2 matches at 12 bases. The V gene end was trimmed by 7 bases and the J gene end by 8 bases; junction bases not matched to a gene: 6. CDR1 and CDR2 from the germline V gene are SGHVS and FNYEAQ. CDR3 size: 14 residues.

This clonotype has ten or more counts. This sequence joins TRBV7-9 and TRBJ1-1, with 8 bases fitting TRBD1. Germline V gives CDR1 SEHNR, CDR2 FQNEAQ (reference sequence). V was pared by 5 bases and J by 4 bases, with 6 bases of the junction left unmatched. The length of the CDR3 is 14 residues. This chain's CDR3 is CASSGNRGVTEAFF. The DNA of the CDR3 is TGTGCCAGCAGCGGAAACAGGGGGGTCACTGAAGCTTTCTTT.

This chain links TRBV12-3 or TRBV12-4 with TRBJ2-3, with TRBD1 as a possible D gene (5 bases). This CDR3 is built from 13 residues. The V end was cut by 7 bases, the J end by 1 base, with 9 bases between. In DNA form, the CDR3 reads TGTGCCAGCAAGGGGCGGCGCACAGATACGCAGTATTTT. It encodes CASKGRRTDTQYF.